These T cell receptor beta chains were read from a single sample in a study of shared clonotypes between healthy human individuals. Some clones are missing from TCRdb's copy, which holds only in-frame ones; the method was immunoSEQ multiplex PCR. The sample contains a few million clones, roughly 93% of which appear only once. Material for sequencing was naive CD8+ T cells from PBMCs. The receptors originated from a man aged 18 to 29 in good health. Some clones in this sample may be carry-over from other donors' samples. Both conserved end residues are part of each CDR3. D genes are given only for firm matches. Only some rows state a clone size, as once, few, many or a class for expanded clones.

d_call j_call clone_size v_call cdr3_aa cdr3_nt
TRBD1 TRBJ1-2 once TRBV25-1 CASFWTGKGFGYTF TGTGCCAGCTTTTGGACAGGGAAGGGGTTCGGCTACACCTTC
NA TRBJ2-7 NA TRBV6-5 CAGSYSQADYEQYF TGTGCCGGCAGTTACTCACAGGCTGATTACGAGCAGTACTTC
NA TRBJ1-2 NA TRBV7-9 CASTLVFRGYTF TGTGCCAGCACCTTGGTATTCCGTGGCTACACCTTC
NA TRBJ2-7 NA TRBV6-5 CASSSGRGYEQYF TGTGCCAGCAGTTCGGGACGTGGCTACGAGCAGTACTTC
TRBD2 TRBJ2-1 NA TRBV28 CASSIAGGFDNEQFF TGTGCCAGCAGTATAGCGGGAGGATTCGACAATGAGCAGTTCTTC
NA TRBJ2-6 NA TRBV6-6 CASSYLSLSGANVLTF TGTGCCAGCAGTTATTTGTCCCTCTCTGGGGCCAACGTCCTGACTTTC
TRBD2 TRBJ2-1 once TRBV5-1 CASSPSLAGEEGEQFF TGCGCCAGCAGCCCCTCTCTAGCGGGAGAGGAAGGAGAGCAGTTCTTC
NA TRBJ1-1 NA TRBV7-9 CASSFPMNTEAFF TGTGCCAGCAGCTTTCCAATGAACACTGAAGCTTTCTTT
NA TRBJ1-1 once TRBV10-3 CAIRVRGENTEAFF TGTGCCATCAGGGTCAGGGGCGAGAACACTGAAGCTTTCTTT
NA TRBJ2-1 NA TRBV9 CASSVLEGGEQFF TGTGCCAGCAGCGTACTTGAGGGCGGTGAGCAGTTCTTC
TRBD1 TRBJ2-7 NA TRBV28 CASSWDSTYEQYF TGTGCCAGCAGTTGGGACAGTACCTACGAGCAGTACTTC
TRBD1 TRBJ2-7 NA TRBV5-6 CASSSPQGAFYEQYF TGTGCCAGCAGCTCACCACAGGGGGCTTTTTACGAGCAGTACTTC
NA TRBJ1-2 NA TRBV28 CASSVTSNYGYTF TGTGCCAGCAGTGTAACAAGTAACTATGGCTACACCTTC
TRBD2 TRBJ2-7 NA TRBV19 CASSIVGLAGFYEQYF TGTGCCAGTAGTATCGTAGGCCTAGCGGGATTCTACGAGCAGTACTTC
NA TRBJ2-7 NA TRBV7-5 CVRSSIRSSPSYEQYF TGTGTCAGAAGCTCCATCAGGTCTAGCCCATCCTACGAGCAGTACTTC
NA TRBJ1-5 NA TRBV4-1 CASKMGGDYSNQPQHF TGCGCCAGCAAGATGGGAGGGGACTATAGCAATCAGCCCCAGCATTTT
TRBD2 TRBJ2-7 NA TRBV4-1 CASSQDATRGGRAYEQYF TGCGCCAGCAGCCAAGATGCGACCCGGGGCGGGAGGGCTTACGAGCAGTACTTC
TRBD1 TRBJ2-2 NA TRBV7-9 CASSSQGASTGELFF TGTGCCAGCAGCTCCCAGGGGGCGAGCACCGGGGAGCTGTTTTTT
NA TRBJ2-1 once TRBV4-1 CASLPGPGTYNEQFF TGCGCCAGCCTCCCCGGCCCGGGTACCTACAATGAGCAGTTCTTC
NA TRBJ2-1 NA TRBV7-9 CASTHDRNQDYSYNEQFF TGTGCCAGCACCCACGACAGAAATCAAGACTACTCCTACAATGAGCAGTTCTTC
NA TRBJ2-7 NA TRBV19 CASNQASYEQYF TGTGCCAGTAATCAGGCCTCCTACGAGCAGTACTTC
TRBD1 TRBJ2-5 NA TRBV28 CASRPLRDSINQETQYF TGTGCCAGCAGACCTCTCCGGGACAGCATTAACCAAGAGACCCAGTACTTC
TRBD1 TRBJ2-1 NA TRBV27 CASRNRDSSYNEQFF TGTGCCAGCAGAAACCGGGACAGCTCCTACAATGAGCAGTTCTTC
TRBD1 TRBJ1-2 NA TRBV27 CASSQRTGGWYGYTF TGTGCCAGCAGTCAAAGGACAGGGGGCTGGTATGGCTACACCTTC
TRBD1 TRBJ2-3 NA TRBV15 CATSRGTDLTTDTQYF TGTGCCACCAGCAGGGGGACAGACCTTACCACAGATACGCAGTATTTT
NA TRBJ2-5 NA TRBV9 CASSPGGGGWTQYF TGTGCCAGCAGCCCTGGGGGAGGGGGCTGGACCCAGTACTTC
TRBD2 TRBJ2-3 NA TRBV27 CASSSPTLAGVASSTDTQYF TGTGCCAGCAGTTCCCCTACCCTAGCGGGAGTGGCCTCTAGCACAGATACGCAGTATTTT
TRBD2 TRBJ2-1 NA TRBV28 CASSYGLAGIYNEQFF TGTGCCAGCAGCTACGGACTAGCGGGAATCTACAATGAGCAGTTCTTC
TRBD1 TRBJ1-1 NA TRBV19 CASSIFGGGVGTEAFF TGTGCCAGTAGTATCTTTGGAGGGGGCGTTGGCACTGAAGCTTTCTTT
NA TRBJ1-2 NA TRBV9 CASSLVRGDGYTF TGTGCCAGCAGCCTTGTGAGGGGAGATGGCTACACCTTC
TRBD2 TRBJ2-1 NA TRBV7-8 CASSLVISGSNEQFF TGTGCCAGCAGCTTAGTGATTAGCGGGAGTAATGAGCAGTTCTTC
TRBD1 TRBJ2-7 NA TRBV6-1 CASSEGTGGSEQYF TGTGCCAGCAGTGAAGGGACAGGGGGTAGCGAGCAGTACTTC
TRBD1 TRBJ1-3 NA TRBV19 CASRDLGGANTIYF TGTGCCAGTAGAGACTTAGGGGGCGCGAACACCATATATTTT
NA TRBJ2-5 NA TRBV5-1 CASSLGLDLIETQYF TGCGCCAGCAGCTTGGGACTGGACTTGATAGAGACCCAGTACTTC
NA TRBJ1-4 NA TRBV29-1 CSVWQGQEKLFF TGCAGCGTTTGGCAGGGGCAGGAAAAACTGTTTTTT
NA TRBJ2-2 NA TRBV11-2 CASSPPGWGTGELFF TGTGCCAGCAGCCCTCCTGGGTGGGGCACCGGGGAGCTGTTTTTT
TRBD1 TRBJ2-2 NA TRBV7-9 CASSRTGTGELFF TGTGCCAGCAGCCGGACAGGAACCGGGGAGCTGTTTTTT